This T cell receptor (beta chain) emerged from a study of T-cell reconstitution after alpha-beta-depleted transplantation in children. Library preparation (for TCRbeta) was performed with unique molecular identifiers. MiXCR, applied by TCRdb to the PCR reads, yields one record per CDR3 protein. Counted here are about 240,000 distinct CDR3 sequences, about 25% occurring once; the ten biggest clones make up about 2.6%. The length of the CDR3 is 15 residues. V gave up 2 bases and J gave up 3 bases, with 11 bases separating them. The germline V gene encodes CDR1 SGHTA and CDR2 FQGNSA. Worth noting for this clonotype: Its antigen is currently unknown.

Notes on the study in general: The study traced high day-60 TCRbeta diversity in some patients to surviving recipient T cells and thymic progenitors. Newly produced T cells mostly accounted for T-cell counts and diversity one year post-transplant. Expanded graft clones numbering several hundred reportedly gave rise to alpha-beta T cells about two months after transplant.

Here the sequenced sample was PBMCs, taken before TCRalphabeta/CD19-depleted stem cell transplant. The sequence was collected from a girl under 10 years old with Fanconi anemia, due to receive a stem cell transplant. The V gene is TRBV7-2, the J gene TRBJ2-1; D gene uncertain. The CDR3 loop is CASSLMRLRYNEQFF. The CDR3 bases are TGTGCCAGCAGCTTAATGAGACTCCGCTACAATGAGCAGTTCTTC.